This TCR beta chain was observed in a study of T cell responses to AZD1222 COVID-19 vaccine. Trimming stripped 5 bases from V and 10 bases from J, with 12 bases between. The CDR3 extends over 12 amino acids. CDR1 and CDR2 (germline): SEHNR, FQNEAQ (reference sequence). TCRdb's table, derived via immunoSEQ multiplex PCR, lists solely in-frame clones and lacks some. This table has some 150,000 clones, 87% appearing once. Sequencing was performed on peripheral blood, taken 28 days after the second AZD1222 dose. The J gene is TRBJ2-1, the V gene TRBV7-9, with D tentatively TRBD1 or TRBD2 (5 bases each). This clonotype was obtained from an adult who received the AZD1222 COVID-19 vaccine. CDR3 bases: TGTGCCAGCAGCGGTCGGTGGGACGAGCAGTTCTTC. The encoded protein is CASSGRWDEQFF.